Following are 21 T cell receptor beta chains from one sample sequenced in a study of blood T cell repertoires in COVID-19. TCRdb keeps only in-frame clones here, not all; method: immunoSEQ multiplex PCR. The data hold under 300,000 clones, with nearly 90% observed a single time. The sample taken for sequencing was peripheral blood. These receptors originate from a woman aged 35 to 49 who had recovered from COVID-19.

The CDR3 nucleotides read TGCGCCAGCAGCTTGAGGGCAGGGGAAGTTAGCTCACCCCTCCACTTT. It is translated as CASSLRAGEVSSPLHF. V and J are TRBV5-1 and TRBJ1-6; possibly TRBD1 for D (6 bases). The CDR3 spans 16 residues. Germline lookup yields CDR1 SGHRS and CDR2 YFSETQ. Deletions cut 1 base from V and 10 bases from J, with 18 bases between.

The chain is built from TRBV5-5 and TRBJ2-7; possibly TRBD1 for D (6 bases). This CDR3 comprises 17 residues. The V and J ends lost 3 bases and 4 bases respectively, with 23 bases between them. Germline loops: CDR1 SGHKS, CDR2 YYEKEE (reference sequence). The CDR3 coding sequence is TGTGCCAGCAGCTGGGGGCATGGGACCCCGTCCCTATACGAGCAGTACTTC. Residues: CASSWGHGTPSLYEQYF.

This clone was counted a single time. The chain is built from TRBV9 and TRBJ2-5, with TRBD2 as a possible D gene (7 bases). The CDR3 totals 16 residues. Germline values: CDR1 SGDLS, CDR2 YYNGEE. Trimming stripped 4 bases from V and 5 bases from J, with 21 bases between. CDR3 residues: CASSQVKGGPSETQYF. DNA for the CDR3: TGTGCCAGCAGCCAAGTTAAGGGGGGGCCTTCGGAGACCCAGTACTTC.

V gene TRBV28 combines with J gene TRBJ1-6; 9 bases line up with TRBD1. V shed 7 bases and J 4 bases; nucleotides not matched to a gene: 8. Germline CDR1 and CDR2: MDHEN and SYDVKM. This CDR3 has 16 residues. The CDR3 DNA sequence: TGTGCCAGCAAAATGGGACAGGGTCGATATAATTCACCCCTCCACTTT. Translating gives CASKMGQGRYNSPLHF.

The CDR3 sequence is CASSLALGGASTDTQYF. For the CDR3, the DNA is TGTGCCAGCAGCTTAGCGCTGGGGGGAGCTAGCACAGATACGCAGTATTTT. The chain combines TRBV11-1 with TRBJ2-3, with D perhaps TRBD2 (6 bases). V was pared by 0 bases and J by 0 bases, with 13 bases between. Per the germline V gene, CDR1 is SGHAT and CDR2 is FQDESV (reference sequence). The CDR3 consists of 17 residues.

J is TRBJ1-1 and V is TRBV7-3, with D maybe TRBD1 (6 bases). CDR1 is SGHTA, CDR2 FQGTGA, per germline. V lost 5 bases to trimming and J lost 7 bases, with 20 bases between them. The CDR3 loop spans 15 amino acids. CDR3 region: CASSRSPGQQNEAFF. In DNA form, the CDR3 reads TGTGCCAGCAGCCGTAGCCCGGGACAACAAAATGAAGCTTTCTTT.

This chain uses TRBV6-5 with TRBJ2-3; TRBD2 matches 11 bases. Per the germline V gene, CDR1 is MNHEY and CDR2 is SVGAGI. The CDR3 totals 15 residues. After removal of 4 bases from V and 6 bases from J, the junction contained 6 bases not matched to a gene. CDR3 protein: CASSFLLAGVDTQYF. In DNA, the CDR3 is TGTGCCAGCAGTTTCTTACTAGCGGGAGTTGATACGCAGTATTTT.

This clone was counted a single time. The chain combines TRBV6-1 with TRBJ2-2; D is undetermined. The ends were cut back, 2 bases at V and 4 bases at J, with 8 bases in the middle. CDR1 and CDR2 (germline): MNHNS, SASEGT. CDR3 size: 14 residues. CDR3 amino acids: CASSELWLTGELFF. The CDR3, as DNA: TGTGCCAGCAGTGAACTCTGGCTCACCGGGGAGCTGTTTTTT.

This chain uses TRBV11-3 with TRBJ1-6; 9 bases align to TRBD1. CDR1 and CDR2 from the germline V gene are SGHNT and YENEEA. Unmatched junction bases numbered 12, after V lost 5 bases and J lost 10 bases. There are 16 residues in the CDR3. The CDR3: CASSPTTRQGGSPLHF. The CDR3 bases are TGTGCCAGCAGCCCGACCACAAGACAGGGGGGCTCACCCCTCCACTTT.

This clone appeared a few times. V and J are TRBV5-8 and TRBJ1-5; TRBD1 agrees at 7 bases. CDR1 and CDR2 from the germline V gene are SGHTS and YDEGEE. V lost 2 bases, J lost 9 bases, and 8 bases stayed unmatched. This CDR3 is built from 14 residues. Written as DNA, the CDR3 is TGTGCCAGCAGCTTACAAACAGGGGCTGGGCCCCAGCATTTT. Translated: CASSLQTGAGPQHF.

V and J are TRBV30 and TRBJ2-7; tentative D call: TRBD1 (6 bases). The CDR3 is 17 residues long. Per germline, CDR1 GTSNPN and CDR2 SVGIG (reference sequence). Between the trimmed V and J ends, which lost 3 bases and 2 bases, there was a span of 23 bases. The CDR3 sequence: CAWSPPGHRVPPYEQYF. The CDR3 region has the DNA TGTGCCTGGAGCCCACCGGGACACCGCGTACCACCCTACGAGCAGTACTTC.

The chain joins TRBV19 to TRBJ1-1, with TRBD1 identical over 9 bases. CDR1 is LNHDA, CDR2 SQIVND, per germline (reference sequence). This CDR3 contains 16 residues. With 4 bases clipped from V and 1 base from J, the junction kept 7 bases outside the gene matches. CDR3 residues: CASSKTGGAKNTEAFF. In DNA, the CDR3 is TGTGCCAGTAGTAAAACAGGGGGCGCCAAGAACACTGAAGCTTTCTTT.

The chain employs TRBV6-5 and TRBJ1-2; 8 bases fit TRBD1. The germline CDR1 and CDR2 sequences are MNHEY and SVGAGI. V shed 6 bases, J shed 1 base, and the junction held 7 bases outside the gene matches. The CDR3 is 15 amino acids. The CDR3 spells CASRQDRARNYGYTF. The CDR3 nucleotides read TGTGCCAGCAGGCAGGACAGGGCCCGTAACTATGGCTACACCTTC.

This chain links TRBV18 with TRBJ2-5, with no clear D. Trimming removed 6 bases at V and 5 bases at J, with 13 bases between. The CDR3 contains 13 residues. Germline V gene lookup returns CDR1 KGHSH and CDR2 LQKENI. DNA for the CDR3: TGTGCCAGCTCCCCCGCGGTGTCCGAGACCCAGTACTTC. It translates to CASSPAVSETQYF.

The CDR3, as DNA: TGTGCCAGCAGCTTAGGCCGTGTCGGGGACTATGGCTACACCTTC. Protein: CASSLGRVGDYGYTF. This chain uses TRBV13 with TRBJ1-2; unclear D gene. Germline V CDR1 and CDR2: PRHDT, FYEKMQ (reference sequence). The CDR3 has 15 amino acids. V was shortened by 0 bases and J by 3 bases, with 11 bases between the two germline ends.

The chain joins TRBV24-1 to TRBJ1-2; possible D gene TRBD1, 6 bases. The length of the CDR3 is 14 residues. V lost 5 bases and J 8 bases, leaving 17 bases between the germline ends. Germline V gives CDR1 KGHDR, CDR2 SFDVKD. The DNA for the CDR3 is TGTGCCACCAGTGTCCGAGGGGGTTCCTCCGGCTACACCTTC. It translates to CATSVRGGSSGYTF.

The V gene is TRBV29-1, the J gene TRBJ1-3, with D perhaps TRBD1 (5 bases). The CDR3 is made up of 15 amino acids. Trimming shortened V by 0 bases and J by 3 bases, and 12 bases separated the two germline ends. The germline gives CDR1 SQVTM, CDR2 ANQGSEA. CDR3 sequence: CSVEDRGIGGNTIYF. The CDR3 nucleotides read TGCAGCGTTGAAGATAGGGGAATAGGTGGAAACACCATATATTTT. The full variable domain, completed using reference TRBV29-1 and TRBJ1-3, is SAVISQKPSRDICQRGTSLTIQCQVDSQVTMMFWYRQQPGQSLTLIATANQGSEATYESGFVIDKFPISRPNLTFSTLTVSNMSPEDSSIYLCSVEDRGIGGNTIYFGEGSWLTVV.

The V gene is TRBV5-1, the J gene TRBJ2-2; 7 nucleotides agree with TRBD2. J gave up 2 bases and V 7 bases, and 5 bases lay outside the gene matches. The germline CDR1 and CDR2 sequences are SGHRS and YFSETQ. The CDR3 is 14 residues long. CDR3: CASAGGSNTGELFF. CDR3 nucleotide sequence: TGCGCCAGCGCCGGGGGGTCAAACACCGGGGAGCTGTTTTTT.

This rearrangement joins TRBV7-2 to TRBJ2-3, with D uncertain. Per germline, CDR1 SGHTA and CDR2 FQGNSA. V gave up 1 base and J gave up 2 bases, with 4 bases separating them. The CDR3 contains 13 residues. DNA for the CDR3: TGTGCCAGCAGCTTAGGAGACACAGATACGCAGTATTTT. Translation: CASSLGDTDTQYF.

This rearrangement joins TRBV2 to TRBJ1-5; weak D call: TRBD1 (6 bases). The CDR3 extends over 13 amino acids. Trimming shortened V by 3 bases and J by 11 bases, and 14 bases separated the two germline ends. Germline V gives CDR1 SNHLY, CDR2 FYNNEI. Written as DNA, the CDR3 is TGTGCCAGCAGTGAGGGGGGGCGGGGGACCCAGCATTTT. Protein product: CASSEGGRGTQHF.

The chain uses TRBV6-5 and TRBJ2-3; 8 nucleotides align to TRBD2. The CDR3 length is 14 residues. CDR1 and CDR2 from the germline V gene are MNHEY and SVGAGI. With V trimmed by 6 bases and J by 4 bases, 6 bases remained unmatched. CDR3 nucleotides: TGTGCCAGCAGGCCGGGACTAGGGCCAGATACGCAGTATTTT. It yields the protein CASRPGLGPDTQYF.